This T cell receptor (beta chain) was retrieved from a study of control samples from healthy donors and cancer patients. This clone has more than one count but fewer than ten. Profiling relied on immunoSEQ multiplex PCR, and the TCRdb table lists in-frame clones only, not all of them. Here the sample spans approximately 190,000 clones, roughly nine tenths being singletons. Trimming took 2 bases from V and 4 from J; bases not matched to a gene: 7. The CDR3 totals 17 residues. CDR1 and CDR2 from the germline V gene are WNHNN and SYGVQD (reference sequence). The TCR was taken from a man aged 25 to 45 in good health. Sequenced: blood. This chain connects TRBV10-1 to TRBJ2-3; TRBD2 matches at 12 bases. The CDR3: CASSEGTSGGRPDTQYF. The CDR3 region has the DNA TGCGCCAGCAGTGAGGGTACTAGCGGGGGGCGGCCAGATACGCAGTATTTT.